The sequence of this T cell receptor (beta chain) was determined in a study of identical twins. Study-wide findings and caveats: The authors noted that invariant MAIT and iNKT cells could partly confound zero-insertion analyses.

V lost 8 bases and J 5 bases, leaving 21 bases between the germline ends. The CDR3 totals 15 residues. The germline CDR1 and CDR2 sequences are MNHNS and SASEGT. Only healthy Caucasians were included as donors. Each cDNA held unique molecular identifiers, and template switching gave it a universal primer site. MiXCR, applied by TCRdb to the 5' RACE reads, yields one record per CDR3 protein. The top ten clones hold roughly 1.5% of a sample with about 890,000 distinct CDR3 sequences, roughly an eighth of them seen once. As regards this clonotype: The antigen is not known.

This sample also appeared in a second study, on yellow fever vaccine responses in identical twins.

The sequenced sample was PBMCs. The chain combines TRBV6-1 with TRBJ2-5, with D perhaps TRBD2 (7 bases). The source is a young woman in good health. CDR3 nucleotides: TGTGCCAGCCCTCGAGGCGGGGGCGCAGGGGAGACCCAGTACTTC. The encoded protein is CASPRGGGAGETQYF.